The present entry profiles one T cell receptor (beta chain) with its context. The antigen is not known. The PCR made use of 60 Vbeta and 13 Jbeta primers. Generated by immunoSEQ multiplex PCR, the TCRdb table keeps only in-frame clones and is missing some. This sample's clone table lists about 130,000 clones. The sample belongs to a study of cytomegalovirus exposure and HLA in healthy donors. Study-wide points: Later analysis identified several of the most significant clusters that appeared linked to common viral pathogens.

The TCR sequence derives from a man between 18 and 35 years old in good health and CMV-seronegative. The sequencing input was PBMCs.

The CDR3: CASGSGRADEQYF. In DNA form, the CDR3 reads TGTGCCAGTGGTTCGGGAAGGGCGGACGAGCAGTACTTC. The chain recombines TRBV19 with TRBJ2-7, with a tentative D call TRBD2 (5 bases). Trimming left V 8 bases short and J 5 bases short, with 16 bases between. CDR3 length: 13 residues. Germline CDR1 is LNHDA and CDR2 is SQIVND (reference sequence).